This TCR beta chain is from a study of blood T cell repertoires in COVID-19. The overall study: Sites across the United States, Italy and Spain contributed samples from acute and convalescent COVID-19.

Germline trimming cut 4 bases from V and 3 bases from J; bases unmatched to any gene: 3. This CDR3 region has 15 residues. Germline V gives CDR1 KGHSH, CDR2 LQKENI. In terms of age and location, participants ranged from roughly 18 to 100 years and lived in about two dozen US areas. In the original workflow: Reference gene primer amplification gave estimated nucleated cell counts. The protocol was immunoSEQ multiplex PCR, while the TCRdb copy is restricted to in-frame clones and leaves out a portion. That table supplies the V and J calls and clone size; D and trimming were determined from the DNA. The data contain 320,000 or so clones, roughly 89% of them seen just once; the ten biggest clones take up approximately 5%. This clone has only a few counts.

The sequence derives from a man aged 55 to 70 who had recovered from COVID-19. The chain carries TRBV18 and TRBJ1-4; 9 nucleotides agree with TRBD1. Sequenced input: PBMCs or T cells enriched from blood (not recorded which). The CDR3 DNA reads TGTGCCAGCTCACGGGACAGGGAGGCTAATGAAAAACTGTTTTTT. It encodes CASSRDREANEKLFF.